Listed below are T cell receptor beta chains from one sample, sequenced in a study of shared clonotypes between healthy human individuals. Profiled with immunoSEQ multiplex PCR; TCRdb holds only in-frame clones, not every one. The table shows 2 million to 2.5 million clones, with approximately 94% occurring only once. Sequencing was carried out using naive CD4+ T cells sorted from blood. The receptors were gathered from a man between 18 and 35 years old in good health. The CDR3 runs from the conserved cysteine through the conserved F or W. A D gene is named only where the DNA matches it firmly. The size of a clone is reported for some rows only, either as once, few or many, or as a class for expanded clones.

V	size	J	D	CDR3	DNA
TRBV6-6	-	TRBJ2-3	-	CASTATSFDTQYF	TGTGCCAGCACAGCTACCTCGTTTGATACGCAGTATTTT
TRBV27	-	TRBJ1-2	-	CASSLVAASSRYGYTF	TGTGCCAGCAGTTTAGTAGCCGCTTCTTCCCGCTATGGCTACACCTTC
TRBV5-4	-	TRBJ2-2	-	CASSLGLADFTGELFF	TGTGCCAGCAGCTTGGGTCTAGCTGACTTCACCGGGGAGCTGTTTTTT
TRBV18	-	TRBJ2-1	TRBD1	CASSPPGTGANNEQFF	TGTGCCAGCTCACCCCCCGGGACAGGGGCCAACAATGAGCAGTTCTTC
TRBV5-1	-	TRBJ1-3	TRBD1	CASSSAGGSGNTIYF	TGCGCCAGCAGCTCGGCAGGGGGCAGTGGAAACACCATATATTTT
TRBV19	-	TRBJ1-5	-	CASSIAQVYNQPQHF	TGTGCCAGTAGTATAGCTCAGGTCTACAATCAGCCCCAGCATTTT
TRBV5-1	-	TRBJ1-6	-	CASSLEGSYNSPLHF	TGCGCCAGCAGCTTGGAAGGATCTTATAATTCACCCCTCCACTTT
TRBV19	once	TRBJ2-7	TRBD1	CASSAHLGTARNEQYF	TGTGCCAGTAGTGCCCACCTGGGGACAGCCAGAAACGAGCAGTACTTC
TRBV4-1	-	TRBJ2-1	-	CASSQGIGTYNEQFF	TGCGCCAGCAGCCAAGGGATCGGGACTTACAATGAGCAGTTCTTC
TRBV4-3	-	TRBJ1-1	-	CASSQRGTVPNTEAFF	TGCGCCAGCAGCCAACGGGGGACGGTCCCCAACACTGAAGCTTTCTTT
TRBV6-6	-	TRBJ2-1	TRBD2	CASSPAWGEGRNEQFF	TGTGCCAGCAGCCCCGCCTGGGGGGAGGGGAGGAATGAGCAGTTCTTC
TRBV4-3	-	TRBJ2-5	-	CASSQDAGPTQYF	TGCGCCAGCAGCCAAGACGCGGGGCCTACCCAGTACTTC
TRBV5-1	-	TRBJ2-7	TRBD2	CASSLESSGTGEQYF	TGCGCCAGCAGCTTGGAATCTAGCGGGACTGGGGAGCAGTACTTC
TRBV5-1	-	TRBJ1-4	-	CASRTGPTNEKLFF	TGCGCCAGCAGGACAGGCCCAACTAATGAAAAACTGTTTTTT
TRBV19	-	TRBJ1-2	-	CASAHRVEGYTF	TGTGCCAGCGCCCACAGGGTTGAGGGCTACACCTTC
TRBV19	-	TRBJ2-7	TRBD1	CASSIGQGYEQYF	TGTGCCAGTAGTATTGGACAGGGCTACGAGCAGTACTTC
TRBV29-1	-	TRBJ2-1	TRBD2	CSAWTSGGPRANEQFF	TGCAGCGCGTGGACTAGCGGGGGACCCCGAGCCAATGAGCAGTTCTTC
TRBV10-3	-	TRBJ2-7	TRBD1	CAISESSSGTGGYEQYF	TGTGCCATCAGTGAGTCCAGTTCCGGGACAGGGGGCTACGAGCAGTACTTC
TRBV30	-	TRBJ2-3	TRBD1	CAWSVGGRDTQYF	TGTGCCTGGAGTGTAGGGGGCCGAGATACGCAGTATTTT
TRBV30	-	TRBJ2-3	-	CAWSVSYLSTDTQYF	TGTGCCTGGAGTGTATCGTACCTGAGCACAGATACGCAGTATTTT
TRBV5-1	-	TRBJ2-2	-	CASSLEGTLEGGELFF	TGCGCCAGCAGCTTGGAGGGGACCCTCGAAGGCGGGGAGCTGTTTTTT
TRBV30	-	TRBJ1-6	-	CASPTALDYNSPLHF	TGTGCCTCCCCGACGGCTTTGGACTATAATTCACCCCTCCACTTT
TRBV7-2	-	TRBJ1-2	TRBD1	CASSSGQRTNYGYTF	TGTGCCAGCAGCTCGGGACAGCGAACTAACTATGGCTACACCTTC
TRBV11-2	-	TRBJ2-7	TRBD2	CASSSHLAAYEQYF	TGTGCCAGCAGCTCCCACCTAGCGGCCTACGAGCAGTACTTC
TRBV6-7	-	TRBJ2-7	TRBD2	CASSYSGLAGGPVEQYF	TGTGCCAGCAGTTACTCGGGACTAGCGGGAGGGCCTGTCGAGCAGTACTTC
TRBV5-4	-	TRBJ2-2	-	CASSLGQSTGELFF	TGTGCCAGCAGCTTGGGTCAGTCCACCGGGGAGCTGTTTTTT
TRBV5-1	-	TRBJ2-7	-	CASSFGSGGGRDTYEQYF	TGCGCCAGCAGCTTCGGATCAGGGGGTGGGAGGGACACCTACGAGCAGTACTTC
TRBV18	-	TRBJ2-5	-	CASSPSGVETQYF	TGTGCCAGCTCACCCTCAGGGGTAGAGACCCAGTACTTC
TRBV6-4	-	TRBJ1-5	-	CASSDYSNQPQHF	TGTGCCAGCAGTGACTATAGCAATCAGCCCCAGCATTTT
TRBV19	-	TRBJ2-2	TRBD2	CASGVAGTTGELFF	TGTGCCTCGGGAGTAGCGGGGACCACCGGGGAGCTGTTTTTT
TRBV5-1	-	TRBJ2-3	-	CASSWGSALSTDTQYF	TGCGCCAGCAGCTGGGGGTCGGCCCTTAGCACAGATACGCAGTATTTT
TRBV2	-	TRBJ1-1	-	CASSPYTEAFF	TGTGCCAGCAGCCCATACACTGAAGCTTTCTTT
TRBV5-4	-	TRBJ2-5	-	CASSHRVERQETQYF	TGTGCCAGCAGCCACCGCGTCGAGCGGCAAGAGACCCAGTACTTC